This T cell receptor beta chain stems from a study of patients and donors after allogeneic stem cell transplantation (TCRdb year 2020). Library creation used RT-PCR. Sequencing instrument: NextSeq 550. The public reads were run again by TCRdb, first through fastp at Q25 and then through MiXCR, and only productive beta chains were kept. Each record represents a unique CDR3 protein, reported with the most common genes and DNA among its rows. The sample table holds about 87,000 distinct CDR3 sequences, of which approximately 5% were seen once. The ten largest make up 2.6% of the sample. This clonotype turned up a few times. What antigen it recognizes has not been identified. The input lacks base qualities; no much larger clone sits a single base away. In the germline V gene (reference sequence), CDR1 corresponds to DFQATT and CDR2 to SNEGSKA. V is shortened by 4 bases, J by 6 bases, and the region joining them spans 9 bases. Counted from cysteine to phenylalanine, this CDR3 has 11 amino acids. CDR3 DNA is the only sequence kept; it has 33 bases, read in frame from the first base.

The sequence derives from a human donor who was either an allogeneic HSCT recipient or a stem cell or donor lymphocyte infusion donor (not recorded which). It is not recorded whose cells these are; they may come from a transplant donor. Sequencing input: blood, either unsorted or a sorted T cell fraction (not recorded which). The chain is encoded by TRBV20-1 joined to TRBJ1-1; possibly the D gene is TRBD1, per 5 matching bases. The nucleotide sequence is TGCAGTGCTAAGTGGGGGGCTGAAGCTTTCTTT. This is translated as CSAKWGAEAFF.